This T cell receptor beta chain was sequenced for a study of T cell responses to AZD1222 COVID-19 vaccine. Germline-derived CDR1 and CDR2 are SGHVS and FNYEAQ. The CDR3 has 15 amino acids. The germline V and J ends were trimmed by 1 base and 0 bases, with 7 bases remaining between them. The table came from immunoSEQ multiplex PCR; TCRdb's copy has only in-frame clones and leaves some out. The table shows approximately 140,000 clones, with about 94% occurring only once. Sequences were derived from peripheral blood, sampled 28 days after the second AZD1222 dose. The TCR was taken from an adult who received the AZD1222 COVID-19 vaccine. The V and J genes are TRBV7-6 and TRBJ2-4; no clear D gene. CDR3 nucleotide sequence: TGTGCCAGCAGCTTAGGAGGACCAGCCAAAAACATTCAGTACTTC. Translating gives CASSLGGPAKNIQYF. Variable domain in full (rest from reference TRBV7-6 and TRBJ2-4): GAGVSQSPRYKVTKRGQDVALRCDPISGHVSLYWYRQALGQGPEFLTYFNYEAQQDKSGLPNDRFSAERPEGSISTLTIQRTEQRDSAMYRCASSLGGPAKNIQYFGAGTRLSVL.